The 3 T cell receptor beta chains reported below all come from one sample, sequenced in a study of beta chain features in type 1 diabetes. Study-wide results and limits: Among patients with Type 1 diabetes, TCRB CDR3s were moderately but significantly shorter in every one of the four CD4+ subsets.

The whole isolated RNA underwent reverse transcription, so sequencing captured expressed TCRB transcripts. Libraries were prepared by immunoSEQ multiplex PCR; TCRdb keeps only in-frame clonotypes and omits some of them. The sample lists about 700,000 clones, around 15% occurring once. These receptors have no known antigen. Sequenced material: naive CD4+ T cells from blood. The receptors stem from a man between 18 and 29 years old with type 1 diabetes.

The rearrangement links TRBV6-1 to TRBJ2-5; TRBD1 matches at 7 bases. Germline-derived CDR1 and CDR2 are MNHNS and SASEGT. The CDR3 covers 12 residues. V shed 10 bases, J shed 4 bases, and the junction held 6 bases outside the gene matches. CDR3 in amino acids: CATDRVGETQYF. The CDR3 nucleotides read TGTGCCACCGACAGGGTGGGAGAGACCCAGTACTTC.

The chain joins TRBV5-1 to TRBJ2-3, with 11 bases aligning to TRBD2. V gave up 3 bases and J gave up 5 bases; unmatched junction bases: 2. Germline lookup yields CDR1 SGHRS and CDR2 YFSETQ. The CDR3 sequence is 14 residues long. CDR3 nucleotides: TGCGCCAGCAGCTGGGGGACTAGCGGAGATACGCAGTATTTT. Protein sequence: CASSWGTSGDTQYF.

The chain links TRBV6-5 to TRBJ1-1; D ambiguous. The CDR3 length is 15 residues. Germline CDR1 is MNHEY and CDR2 is SVGAGI. V lost 2 bases to trimming and J lost 3 bases, with 13 bases between them. CDR3 in amino acids: CASSYTLGLDTEAFF. Here the CDR3 DNA reads TGTGCCAGCAGTTACACTCTCGGGTTAGACACTGAAGCTTTCTTT.